Listed below are T cell receptor beta chains from one sample, sequenced in a study of shared clonotypes between healthy human individuals. TCRdb's copy holds only in-frame clones and misses some; the assay was immunoSEQ multiplex PCR. The sample lists roughly 2,000,000 clones; approximately 92% were seen once. Sequencing was carried out using naive CD8+ T cells from PBMCs. All receptors derive from a man between 18 and 29 years old in good health. Some clones in this sample may be carry-over from other donors' samples. Each CDR3 is given with its conserved first and last residue. The D gene is left open where the match is weak. Rows give clone size only sometimes, using once, few, many, or a class for an expanded clone.

v_gene,d_gene,j_gene,len,abundance,CDR3aa,CDR3nt
TRBV19,TRBD1,TRBJ2-7,15,NA,CASSIGGRGWSEQYF,TGTGCCAGTAGTATCGGTGGCAGGGGGTGGTCGGAGCAGTACTTC
TRBV4-2,NA,TRBJ2-7,16,NA,CASSQLSGRSSYEQYF,TGTGCCAGCAGCCAATTGAGCGGACGGAGCTCCTACGAGCAGTACTTC
TRBV2,NA,TRBJ2-5,15,NA,CASGAGTTTSETQYF,TGTGCCAGCGGGGCAGGGACAACAACCTCAGAGACCCAGTACTTC
TRBV6-5,NA,TRBJ1-1,14,NA,CASSYTFGNTEAFF,TGTGCCAGCAGTTACACCTTTGGGAACACTGAAGCTTTCTTT
TRBV12-1,NA,TRBJ2-7,15,NA,CASSRPWDRANEQYF,TGTGCCAGCAGCCGCCCTTGGGACAGGGCCAACGAGCAGTACTTC
TRBV7-9,TRBD2,TRBJ2-7,17,NA,CASSLLTSGSRSYEQYF,TGTGCCAGCAGCTTGTTGACTAGCGGGAGTCGTTCCTACGAGCAGTACTTC
TRBV7-6,NA,TRBJ2-5,16,NA,CASSRLRPSLQETQYF,TGTGCCAGCAGCCGGCTGAGGCCGAGTCTCCAAGAGACCCAGTACTTC
TRBV13,TRBD1,TRBJ2-5,16,NA,CASSYPGGAEQETQYF,TGTGCCAGCAGTTATCCAGGGGGCGCGGAGCAAGAGACCCAGTACTTC
TRBV25-1,NA,TRBJ2-7,11,NA,CASSAAYEQYF,TGTGCCAGCAGTGCGGCCTACGAGCAGTACTTC
TRBV10-1,TRBD1,TRBJ2-7,14,NA,CASSEWTGGTGQYF,TGCGCCAGCAGTGAATGGACAGGGGGAACCGGGCAGTACTTC
TRBV7-9,TRBD1,TRBJ1-1,12,NA,CASSDDRAEAFF,TGTGCCAGCAGCGATGACAGGGCTGAAGCTTTCTTT
TRBV2,NA,TRBJ2-2,13,NA,CASSEWAAGELFF,TGTGCCAGCAGTGAGTGGGCCGCCGGGGAGCTGTTTTTT
TRBV28,TRBD2,TRBJ2-4,16,NA,CASSLYLGGGENIQYF,TGTGCCAGCAGTTTATATTTGGGGGGAGGGGAAAACATTCAGTACTTC
TRBV19,NA,TRBJ1-2,16,NA,CASSSRGEGFDYGYTF,TGTGCCAGTAGTTCCCGGGGTGAGGGCTTCGACTATGGCTACACCTTC
TRBV4-1,TRBD2,TRBJ2-1,15,NA,CASSRAGGLYNEQFF,TGCGCCAGCAGCAGAGCGGGAGGCCTATACAATGAGCAGTTCTTC
TRBV10-2,NA,TRBJ2-7,12,NA,CASRSLMNEQYF,TGCGCCAGCAGAAGTCTAATGAACGAGCAGTACTTC
TRBV14,TRBD1,TRBJ1-1,15,few,CASSDRDRDHTEAFF,TGTGCCAGCAGCGACCGGGACAGAGATCACACTGAAGCTTTCTTT
TRBV28,TRBD2,TRBJ2-5,16,once,CASRQLSGKPQETQYF,TGTGCCAGCAGACAACTCAGCGGGAAGCCCCAAGAGACCCAGTACTTC
TRBV11-2,TRBD1,TRBJ1-2,16,NA,CASSLTGTGRDYGYTF,TGTGCCAGCAGCTTAACCGGGACAGGGAGGGACTATGGCTACACCTTC
TRBV19,NA,TRBJ1-5,13,NA,CASSMWALEAQHF,TGTGCCAGTAGTATGTGGGCCCTCGAAGCCCAGCATTTT
TRBV27,TRBD1,TRBJ1-4,15,NA,CASRAGGFIAEKLFF,TGTGCCAGCAGGGCAGGGGGGTTTATTGCTGAAAAACTGTTTTTT
TRBV6-5,TRBD1,TRBJ2-3,14,NA,CASRVGQWANTQYF,TGTGCCAGCAGGGTGGGACAGTGGGCGAATACGCAGTATTTT
TRBV6-5,NA,TRBJ2-1,14,NA,CASSYVSSYNEQFF,TGTGCCAGCAGTTATGTTAGCTCCTACAATGAGCAGTTCTTC
TRBV11-2,NA,TRBJ1-3,16,NA,CASSMLTVSSGNTIYF,TGTGCCAGCAGCATGCTAACAGTGAGCTCTGGAAACACCATATATTTT
TRBV6-6,TRBD1,TRBJ1-1,13,NA,CASSDRGGTEAFF,TGTGCCAGCAGCGACAGGGGAGGCACTGAAGCTTTCTTT
TRBV27,TRBD2,TRBJ2-3,18,NA,CASSNPTLAGGVTDTQYF,TGTGCCAGCAGCAACCCTACTCTAGCGGGAGGGGTGACAGATACGCAGTATTTT
TRBV28,NA,TRBJ1-5,17,NA,CASSPPYRVGANQPQHF,TGTGCCAGCAGTCCCCCATATAGGGTAGGCGCCAATCAGCCCCAGCATTTT
TRBV27,NA,TRBJ1-1,13,NA,CASSLSGGTEAFF,TGTGCCAGCAGTTTATCAGGGGGGACTGAAGCTTTCTTT
TRBV11-2,TRBD1,TRBJ2-7,15,NA,CASSFGRGNAYEQYF,TGTGCCAGCAGCTTCGGCAGGGGGAATGCCTACGAGCAGTACTTC
TRBV7-8,TRBD1,TRBJ2-5,14,NA,CASVGTGLQETQYF,TGTGCCAGCGTAGGGACAGGCCTCCAAGAGACCCAGTACTTC
TRBV29-1,TRBD2,TRBJ2-7,13,NA,CSVTSGRAYEQYF,TGCAGCGTCACTAGCGGGAGGGCCTACGAGCAGTACTTC
TRBV25-1,NA,TRBJ2-7,12,once,CASSSGDYEQYF,TGTGCCAGCAGCTCGGGGGACTACGAGCAGTACTTC
TRBV9,NA,TRBJ2-1,15,NA,CASSVETTEDNEQFF,TGTGCCAGCAGCGTAGAGACAACTGAGGACAATGAGCAGTTCTTC
TRBV14,NA,TRBJ2-7,14,once,CASSHWGPTLEQYF,TGTGCCAGCAGCCATTGGGGACCGACCCTCGAGCAGTACTTC
TRBV7-9,NA,TRBJ1-1,14,NA,CASSPPGPNPEAFF,TGTGCCAGCAGCCCCCCGGGCCCCAACCCTGAAGCTTTCTTT
TRBV9,NA,TRBJ2-1,15,NA,CASSVYPGEVDEQFF,TGTGCCAGCAGCGTATATCCAGGGGAGGTCGATGAGCAGTTCTTC